Reported below is one TCR beta chain. Genomic DNA was employed as the template in profiling TCR beta VDJ and CDR3. Via MiXCR, TCRdb re-called the reads, giving one row per CDR3 protein. The sample includes 400,000 to 500,000 distinct CDR3 sequences, roughly 64% seen only once; the top ten take approximately 4%. The data originate from a study of CD8+CD57+ T cells in acquired aplastic anemia. Study at large: Sorted CD4+ and CD8+ cells gave an average of 3.2 ug of DNA. Healthy donor CD4+ samples were sequenced to a depth that averaged about 10.8 million reads.

The sequenced sample was sorted CD4+, CD8+, or CD8+CD57+ T cells (not recorded which) from PBMCs. This clonotype originated in a human donor in good health, serving as a control.

CDR3 sequence reads: CAISVTGKDTQYF. The DNA for the CDR3 is TGTGCCATCAGTGTTACAGGGAAAGATACGCAGTATTTT. The rearrangement links TRBV10-3 to TRBJ2-3, with TRBD1 as a possible D gene (6 bases). Per the germline V gene, CDR1 is ENHRY and CDR2 is SYGVKD. Between the trimmed V and J ends, which lost 4 bases and 5 bases, there was a span of 10 bases. CDR3 length: 13 amino acids.